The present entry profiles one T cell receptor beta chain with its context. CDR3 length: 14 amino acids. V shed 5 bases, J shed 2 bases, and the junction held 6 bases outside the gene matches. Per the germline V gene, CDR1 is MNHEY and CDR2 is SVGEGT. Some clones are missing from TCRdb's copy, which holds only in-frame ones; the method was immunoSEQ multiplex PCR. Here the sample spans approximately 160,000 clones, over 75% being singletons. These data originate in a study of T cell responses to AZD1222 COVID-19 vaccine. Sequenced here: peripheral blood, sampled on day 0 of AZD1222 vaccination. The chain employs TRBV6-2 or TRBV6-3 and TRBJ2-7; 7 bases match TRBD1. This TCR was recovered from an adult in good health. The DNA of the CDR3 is TGTGCCAGCAGTCCCGACAGGGTCCCCTACGAGCAGTACTTC. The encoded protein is CASSPDRVPYEQYF.